This TCR beta chain derives from a study of T cells in Graves' hyperthyroidism and ophthalmopathy. Study-wide results and limits: Ophthalmopathy was told apart from stable hyperthyroidism by a 13 V-J model.

At least ten counts were recorded for this clonotype. Its antigen is unknown. With 9 bases removed from V and 0 bases from J, the gap between germline ends came to 11 bases. The CDR3 length is 13 residues. The germline gives CDR1 ENHRY, CDR2 SYGVKD. Patients were excluded because of uncontrolled infection, other autoimmune disease, pregnancy or lactation. The PBMCs were sourced from fresh peripheral blood (around 10 ml). Regions amplified from RNA transcripts were the TCR beta CDR3 regions. When the TCR CDR3 underwent first-round RT-PCR, the HTBI primer set was used. TCRdb fed the multiplex PCR reads into MiXCR, producing one record per CDR3 protein. The sample shows some 690,000 distinct CDR3 sequences, 17% of them seen only once.

This sequence originates from a man aged 45-65 years with Graves' hyperthyroidism. The chain joins TRBV10-3 to TRBJ1-2; D not resolved. Sequencing was performed on blood. CDR3 in amino acids: CAIFNEANYGYTF. The CDR3 DNA reads as TGTGCCATTTTCAATGAGGCTAACTATGGCTACACCTTC.